This T cell receptor beta chain was sequenced for a study of blood T cell repertoires in COVID-19. Clones were sequenced by immunoSEQ multiplex PCR, and TCRdb holds only the in-frame ones, with some missing. This table has a few hundred thousand clones, 80% to 90% appearing once. This clone was observed once. CDR1 and CDR2 from the germline V gene are SGHRS and YFSETQ. CDR3 length: 14 amino acids. Trimming cost V 1 base and J 1 base, with 7 bases left between them. The participants were between roughly 18 and 90 years old and came from 24 US areas. Donors in Cohort 3 who had recovered were those with two negative PCRs, healthcare professional clearance, or resolution of their symptoms.

The sample consisted of PBMCs or T cells enriched from blood (not recorded which). The chain couples TRBV5-1 to TRBJ2-3; tentative D call: TRBD2 (6 bases). The sequence was obtained from a woman aged 18-29 years who had recovered from COVID-19. This CDR3 is CASSLWGGTDTQYF. In DNA, the CDR3 is TGCGCCAGCAGCTTGTGGGGGGGCACAGATACGCAGTATTTT.